Listed here is a single T cell receptor beta chain. Its antigen is unidentified. This sample stems from a study of CD8 T cells in Susac syndrome. General study findings and limits: The authors acknowledged that the study's TCR sequencing and HLA analysis involved relatively few individuals.

Peripheral blood CD8+ and CD4+ T cells were profiled by TCR beta sequencing. While CD8+ and CD4+ T cells were isolated negatively, TEMRA cells were enriched by FACS. Trimming took 4 bases from V and 1 from J, leaving 20 bases between them. CDR1 and CDR2 (germline): SGHRS, YFSETQ. The CDR3 is 17 residues long. RNA was extracted with the RNeasy kit, and a quantity of 0.5 to 1 ug was reverse transcribed using random hexamers. Coverage of TCR beta CDR3 amplification by immunoSEQ multiplex PCR extended to 54 Vbeta and 13 Jbeta. MiXCR was run by TCRdb on the immunoSEQ multiplex PCR reads, yielding one entry per CDR3 protein. The sample holds approximately 280,000 distinct CDR3 sequences, about 85% seen once.

V usage is TRBV5-1 and J usage is TRBJ2-5; no clear D gene. The receptor was isolated from a human donor with multiple sclerosis. Sequencing input: CD8+ T cells from PBMCs. CDR3 bases: TGCGCCAGCAGCCTACAGCAACTTTCGGGTCTCCAAGAGACCCAGTACTTC. The encoded protein is CASSLQQLSGLQETQYF.